This T cell receptor beta chain was found in a study of identical twins. TCRdb re-called the 5' RACE reads with MiXCR, one entry per CDR3 protein. The sample lists roughly 280,000 distinct CDR3 sequences, 9.5% occurring once. This clonotype came up many times. Its cognate antigen is unknown. Study observations and caveats: Alpha sequences out of frame and shared by twins had excess low generation probability. Memory repertoires lacked the insertion deficit that abundant cord blood beta clonotypes showed. Analyses of zero insertions could, in part, be confounded by invariant MAIT and iNKT cells.

The sample was also reused in another study, on yellow fever vaccine responses in identical twins.

The source material was CD8+ T cells sorted from blood. The source is a woman aged 18-29 years in good health.

CDR3 coding DNA: TGTGCCAGCAGTTTGGCCGGGGGGGGAGGGGAGACCCAGTACTTC. Protein: CASSLAGGGGETQYF. V usage is TRBV12-3 or TRBV12-4 and J usage is TRBJ2-5; 8 nucleotides align to TRBD2. The CDR3 has 15 amino acids. The ends lost 3 bases at V and 5 bases at J; junction bases unmatched: 8.